This T cell receptor beta chain was sequenced for a study of cytotoxic CD8 clonotypes in ibrutinib-treated CLL. Whole-study context: By median about 69 months, around twelve had progressed and about 15 stayed remitted; responses had been 2 complete and about 24 partial. Sample averages reached 250,000 to 300,000 productive templates and some 94,000 productive rearrangements.

The sample holds one count of this clone. What it binds is not known. Study-level results: Age-matched healthy donor levels were exceeded by baseline clonality, which tracked circulating CD8+ T-cell counts. Clonality climbed at ibrutinib response, then dropped toward baseline at progression.

TCRdb keeps only in-frame clones here, not all; method: immunoSEQ multiplex PCR. The sample holds around 150,000 clones; approximately 80% are singletons and the top ten take roughly 2%. Trimming shortened V by 2 bases and J by 1 base, and 14 bases separated the two germline ends. The CDR3 is made up of 16 amino acids. Germline loops: CDR1 SGHRS, CDR2 YFSETQ. V gene TRBV5-1 combines with J gene TRBJ2-3; unclear D gene. This specimen was PBMCs, taken after 12 months of ibrutinib treatment. This sequence originates from a human donor with chronic lymphocytic leukemia. CDR3 loop: CASSFSKLGGTDTQYF. The CDR3 nucleotides are TGCGCCAGCAGCTTCTCAAAGCTTGGGGGCACAGATACGCAGTATTTT.